This TCR beta chain was obtained from a study of human T cells and chemical hapten exposure. Whole-study context: Affected patients, primarily female, had alopecia areata, totalis or universalis. General observations from the study: Expanded TCR sets contained significantly more large CDR3 similarity clusters than controls.

The germline V gene encodes CDR1 SQVTM and CDR2 ANQGSEA. This CDR3 region has 12 residues. The germline V and J ends were trimmed by 4 bases and 5 bases, with 12 bases remaining between them. Time point meaning: pre-sensitization, week 0. The treatment denotes: therapeutic diphenylcyclopropenone sensitization with weekly scalp DPC. Unfractionated whole blood was the source of the extracted total RNA. MiXCR, run by TCRdb on the RACE reads, gives a single entry per CDR3 protein. The sample yields approximately 370,000 distinct CDR3 sequences, around 5.5% seen once. Notes on this clonotype: The antigen is unknown.

Sample: whole blood, taken in connection with sensitization to the hapten diphenylcyclopropenone (DPC). This TCR came from a woman aged 18-29 years with alopecia areata. Some clones in this sample may be carry-over from other donors' samples. The J gene is TRBJ2-7, the V gene TRBV29-1; D possibly corresponds to TRBD1 (6 bases). CDR3 DNA: TGCAGCGTTGCCGGCAGGGGAAACGAGCAGTACTTC. The encoded protein is CSVAGRGNEQYF.